This T cell receptor (beta chain) was identified during a study of blood T cell repertoires in COVID-19. Study overall: Italy, Spain and the United States were the sources of the convalescent and acute COVID-19 samples. Sample material is recorded as cDNA or gDNA derived from T cells, B-cell-depleted T cells, or PBMCs.

Seattle researchers signed up patients amid active infection and tracked them longitudinally. As originally analysed: The assay estimated nucleated cells by amplifying reference gene primers. Clones were sequenced by immunoSEQ multiplex PCR, and TCRdb holds only the in-frame ones, with some missing. V, J and clone size are those of that table, while D and trimming were read from the DNA. The sample contains fewer than 250,000 clones, 84% of which appear only once. Between the trimmed V and J ends, which lost 3 bases and 3 bases, there was a span of 10 bases. Germline V gene sequence: CDR1 LNHDA, CDR2 SQIVND (reference sequence). This CDR3 is 14 amino acids long.

Material: peripheral blood. This clonotype originated in a woman older than 75 with COVID-19, enrolled during active disease. The chain links TRBV19 to TRBJ2-3; tentatively, D is TRBD2 (6 bases). The CDR3 bases are TGTGCCAGTAGTATGGGCGGGGAGACAGATACGCAGTATTTT. Its protein is CASSMGGETDTQYF.